Listed below are T cell receptor beta chains from one sample, sequenced in a study of blood T cell repertoires in COVID-19. TCRdb's copy holds only in-frame clones and misses some; the assay was immunoSEQ multiplex PCR. In the table there are about 380,000 clones, roughly 85% of which are singletons. Sequences were obtained from peripheral blood. These receptors originate from a woman aged 18-29 years with acute or convalescent COVID-19. The CDR3 runs from the conserved cysteine through the conserved F or W. Clone size is shown for a subset of rows, as once, few, many or a class of expanded clone.

size: once
J: TRBJ2-3
V: TRBV28
CDR3: CASRLQGASVDTQYF

size: .
J: TRBJ1-3
V: TRBV12-5
CDR3: CASGPYRGTGNTIYF

size: .
J: TRBJ2-7
V: TRBV7-3
CDR3: CASSLGGANEQYF

size: .
J: TRBJ1-4
V: TRBV28
CDR3: CASRKTVRKEKLFF

size: .
J: TRBJ1-1
V: TRBV14
CDR3: CASSHTTGRAEAFF

size: few
J: TRBJ1-1
V: TRBV24-1
CDR3: CATSDSSRGEAFF

size: once
J: TRBJ2-1
V: TRBV5-1
CDR3: CASSLGSSGAYNEQFF

size: .
J: TRBJ2-1
V: TRBV5-4
CDR3: CASSPWAIYNEQFF

size: .
J: TRBJ2-5
V: TRBV2
CDR3: CASAETSGSQETQYF

size: .
J: TRBJ2-1
V: TRBV19
CDR3: CASSPGSGRGNEQFF

size: .
J: TRBJ2-7
V: TRBV7-8
CDR3: CASSPRGYEQYF

size: .
J: TRBJ1-2
V: TRBV5-1
CDR3: CASSDTGGSYGYTF

size: .
J: TRBJ2-5
V: TRBV6-5
CDR3: CASSRGETQYF

size: .
J: TRBJ1-1
V: TRBV4-2
CDR3: CASSRSAGTGMNTEAFF

size: .
J: TRBJ1-2
V: TRBV3-1/TRBV3-2
CDR3: CASSQDFTVPYGYTF

size: .
J: TRBJ2-3
V: TRBV2
CDR3: CASSADRGSTDTQYF

size: once
J: TRBJ1-2
V: TRBV18
CDR3: CASSPGVLGAPGYTF

size: .
J: TRBJ2-2
V: TRBV6-1
CDR3: CASSEWRELSGELFF

size: once
J: TRBJ2-5
V: TRBV6-5
CDR3: CASSYSETGGETQYF

size: .
J: TRBJ2-3
V: TRBV9
CDR3: CASSVAGVADTQYF

size: .
J: TRBJ1-2
V: TRBV12-5
CDR3: CASGWVQTNGYTF

size: .
J: TRBJ1-4
V: TRBV2
CDR3: CASRRQVVNEKLFF

size: .
J: TRBJ2-1
V: TRBV3-1/TRBV3-2
CDR3: CASSQRYNEQFF

size: .
J: TRBJ1-2
V: TRBV3-1/TRBV3-2
CDR3: CASTRQGANYGYTF

size: once
J: TRBJ2-2
V: TRBV5-4
CDR3: CASSPRGSGGATGELFF

size: .
J: TRBJ2-3
V: TRBV24-1
CDR3: CATSESGTGRTDTQYF

size: .
J: TRBJ2-5
V: TRBV3-1/TRBV3-2
CDR3: CASSTRQEETQYF

size: .
J: TRBJ2-3
V: TRBV6-2/TRBV6-3
CDR3: CASSYSKEGTLSTSTDTQYF

size: .
J: TRBJ1-5
V: TRBV28
CDR3: CASGPGRQPQHF

size: .
J: TRBJ1-2
V: TRBV9
CDR3: CASSPSGPYGYTF

size: .
J: TRBJ1-5
V: TRBV7-2
CDR3: CASSSHRGNLDQPQHF

size: .
J: TRBJ1-2
V: TRBV2
CDR3: CASKWTGEAEGYTF

size: once
J: TRBJ2-1
V: TRBV7-2
CDR3: CASSFQAGGDNEQFF

size: .
J: TRBJ2-3
V: TRBV27
CDR3: CASSLSWVRLAGGPDTQYF

size: .
J: TRBJ2-4
V: TRBV10-3
CDR3: CAISESGSKNIQYF

size: .
J: TRBJ1-2
V: TRBV5-1
CDR3: CASSSTGTGYYGYTF

size: .
J: TRBJ1-2
V: TRBV6-6
CDR3: CASTLRELDGYTF

size: .
J: TRBJ2-1
V: TRBV11-3
CDR3: CASSLPQAGAYNEQFF

size: .
J: TRBJ1-2
V: TRBV4-2
CDR3: CASSLFYRGRGYTF

size: .
J: TRBJ2-7
V: TRBV28
CDR3: CASSSIRDTRSYEQYF

size: .
J: TRBJ1-3
V: TRBV9
CDR3: CASSSGTAGNTIYF

size: .
J: TRBJ1-6
V: TRBV10-3
CDR3: CAISETGDSSDLHF

size: .
J: TRBJ1-1
V: TRBV5-1
CDR3: CASATGGTTEAFF

size: .
J: TRBJ1-5
V: TRBV19
CDR3: CASRINTGNQPQHF

size: .
J: TRBJ1-1
V: TRBV15
CDR3: CATSRVAGSGAFF

size: .
J: TRBJ1-1
V: TRBV7-3
CDR3: CASSYTTVTEAFF

size: .
J: TRBJ1-2
V: TRBV12-5
CDR3: CASGFAQGASYTF

size: .
J: TRBJ1-1
V: TRBV2
CDR3: CASSEAEEEANTEAFF